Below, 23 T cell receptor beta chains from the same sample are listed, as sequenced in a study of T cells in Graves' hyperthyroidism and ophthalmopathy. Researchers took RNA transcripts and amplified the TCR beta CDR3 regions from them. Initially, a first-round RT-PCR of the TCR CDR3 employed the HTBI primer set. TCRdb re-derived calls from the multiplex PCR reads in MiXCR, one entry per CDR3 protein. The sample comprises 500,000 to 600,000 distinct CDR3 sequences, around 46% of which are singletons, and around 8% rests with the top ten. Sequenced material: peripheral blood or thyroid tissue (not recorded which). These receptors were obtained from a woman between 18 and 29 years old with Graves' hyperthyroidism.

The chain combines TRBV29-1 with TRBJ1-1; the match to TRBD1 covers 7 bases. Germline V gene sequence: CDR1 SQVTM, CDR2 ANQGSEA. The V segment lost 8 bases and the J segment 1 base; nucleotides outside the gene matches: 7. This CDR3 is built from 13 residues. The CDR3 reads CSSPTGRNTEAFF. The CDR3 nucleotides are TGCAGCTCACCGACAGGGCGGAACACTGAAGCTTTCTTT.

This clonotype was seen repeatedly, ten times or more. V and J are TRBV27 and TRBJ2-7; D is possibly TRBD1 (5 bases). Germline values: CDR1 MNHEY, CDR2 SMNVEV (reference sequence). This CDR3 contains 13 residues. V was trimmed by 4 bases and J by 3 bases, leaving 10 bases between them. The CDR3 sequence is CASSSTGYYEQYF. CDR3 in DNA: TGTGCCAGCAGTTCCACAGGCTACTACGAGCAGTACTTC.

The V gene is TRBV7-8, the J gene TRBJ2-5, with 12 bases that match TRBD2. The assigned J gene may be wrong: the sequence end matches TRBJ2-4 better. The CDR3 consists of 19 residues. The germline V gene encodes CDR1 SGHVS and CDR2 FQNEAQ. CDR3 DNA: TGTGCCAGCAGCCCCCTTAGGCTAGCGGGAGGGTTAGCCAAAAACATTCAGTACTTC. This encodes CASSPLRLAGGLAKNIQYF.

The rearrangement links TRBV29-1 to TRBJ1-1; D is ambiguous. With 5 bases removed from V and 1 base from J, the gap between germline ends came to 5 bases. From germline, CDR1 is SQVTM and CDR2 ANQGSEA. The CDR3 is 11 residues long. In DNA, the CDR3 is TGCAGCGTTTCGACGAACACTGAAGCTTTCTTT. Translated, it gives CSVSTNTEAFF.

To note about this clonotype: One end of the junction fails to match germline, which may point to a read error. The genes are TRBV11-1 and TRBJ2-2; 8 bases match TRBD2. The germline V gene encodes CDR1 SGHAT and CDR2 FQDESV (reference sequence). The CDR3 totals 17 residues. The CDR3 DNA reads TGCGCCAGCAGCCAAGAGGCCCTAGCGGGTTTGACCGGGGAGCTGTTTTTT. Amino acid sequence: CASSQEALAGLTGELFF.

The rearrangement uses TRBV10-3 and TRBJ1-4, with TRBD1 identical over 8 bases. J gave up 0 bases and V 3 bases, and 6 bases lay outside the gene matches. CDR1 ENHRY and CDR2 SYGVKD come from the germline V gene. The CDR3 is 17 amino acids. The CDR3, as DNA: TGTGCCATCAGTGATCGGCTACAGGGGGCAACTAATGAAAAACTGTTTTTT. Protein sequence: CAISDRLQGATNEKLFF.

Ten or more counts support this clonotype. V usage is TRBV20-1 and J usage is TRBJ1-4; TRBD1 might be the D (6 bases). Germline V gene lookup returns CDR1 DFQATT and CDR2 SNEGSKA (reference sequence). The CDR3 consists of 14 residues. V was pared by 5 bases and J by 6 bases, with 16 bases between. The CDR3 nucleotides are TGCAGTGCTGTCCCACAGGGTGAATATGAAAAACTGTTTTTT. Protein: CSAVPQGEYEKLFF.

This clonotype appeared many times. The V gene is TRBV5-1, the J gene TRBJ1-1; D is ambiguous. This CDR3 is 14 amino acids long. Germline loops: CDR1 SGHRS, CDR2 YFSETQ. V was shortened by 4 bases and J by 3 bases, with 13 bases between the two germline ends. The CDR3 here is CASSAITLDTEAFF. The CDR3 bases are TGCGCCAGCAGCGCGATAACCCTAGACACTGAAGCTTTCTTT.

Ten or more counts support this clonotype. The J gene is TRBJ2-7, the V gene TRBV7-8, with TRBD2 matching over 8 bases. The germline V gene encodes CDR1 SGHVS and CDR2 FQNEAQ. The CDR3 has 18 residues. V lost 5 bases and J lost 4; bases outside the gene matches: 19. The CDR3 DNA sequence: TGTGCCAGCAGCCCCTGGCTATGGGGGGCGGGAGGCGGGTACGAGCAGTACTTC. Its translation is CASSPWLWGAGGGYEQYF.

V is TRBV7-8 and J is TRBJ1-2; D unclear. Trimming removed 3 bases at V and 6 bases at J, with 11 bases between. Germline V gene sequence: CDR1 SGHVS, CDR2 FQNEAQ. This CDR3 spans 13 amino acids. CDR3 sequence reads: CASSLSGYDGYTF. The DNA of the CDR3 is TGTGCCAGCAGCTTGTCGGGGTACGATGGCTACACCTTC.

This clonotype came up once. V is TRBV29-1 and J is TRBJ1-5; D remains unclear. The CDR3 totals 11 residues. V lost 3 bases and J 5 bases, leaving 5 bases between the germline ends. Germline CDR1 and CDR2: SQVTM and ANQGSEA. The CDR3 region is CSVDGDQPQHF. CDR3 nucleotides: TGCAGCGTTGACGGGGATCAGCCCCAGCATTTT.

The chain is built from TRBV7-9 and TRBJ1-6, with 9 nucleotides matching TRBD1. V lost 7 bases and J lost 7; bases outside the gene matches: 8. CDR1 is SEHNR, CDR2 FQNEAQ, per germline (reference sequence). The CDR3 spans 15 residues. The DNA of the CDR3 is TGTGCCAGCACCTTCGACGGACAGGGGAATTCACCCCTCCACTTT. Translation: CASTFDGQGNSPLHF.

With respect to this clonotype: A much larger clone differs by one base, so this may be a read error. Written as DNA, the CDR3 is TGTGCCAGCAGGACATCGATCGGGGAGCTGCTTTTT. Translating it yields CASRTSIGELLF. This chain uses TRBV6-5 with TRBJ2-2; weak D call: TRBD2 (5 bases). The CDR3 sequence is 12 residues long. The germline CDR1 and CDR2 sequences are MNHEY and SVGAGI.

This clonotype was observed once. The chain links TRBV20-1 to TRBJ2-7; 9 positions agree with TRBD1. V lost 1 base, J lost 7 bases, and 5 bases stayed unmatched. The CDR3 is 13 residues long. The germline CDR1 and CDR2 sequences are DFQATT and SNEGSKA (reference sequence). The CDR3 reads CSARGDRVREQYF. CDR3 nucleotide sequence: TGCAGTGCTAGAGGGGACAGGGTCCGGGAGCAGTACTTC.

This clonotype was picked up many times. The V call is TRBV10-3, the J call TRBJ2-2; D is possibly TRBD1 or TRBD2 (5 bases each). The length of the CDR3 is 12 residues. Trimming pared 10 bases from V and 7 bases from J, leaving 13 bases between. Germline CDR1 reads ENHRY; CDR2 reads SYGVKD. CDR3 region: CASSGGDGELFF. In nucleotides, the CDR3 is TGTGCCAGCTCTGGGGGTGACGGGGAGCTGTTTTTT.

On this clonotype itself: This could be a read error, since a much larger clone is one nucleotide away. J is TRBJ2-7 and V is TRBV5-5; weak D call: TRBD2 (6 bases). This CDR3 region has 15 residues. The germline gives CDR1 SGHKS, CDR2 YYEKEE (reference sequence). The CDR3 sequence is CASSLPGVSSYEQHF. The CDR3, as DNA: TGTGCCAGCAGCTTACCGGGGGTCAGCTCCTACGAGCAGCACTTC.

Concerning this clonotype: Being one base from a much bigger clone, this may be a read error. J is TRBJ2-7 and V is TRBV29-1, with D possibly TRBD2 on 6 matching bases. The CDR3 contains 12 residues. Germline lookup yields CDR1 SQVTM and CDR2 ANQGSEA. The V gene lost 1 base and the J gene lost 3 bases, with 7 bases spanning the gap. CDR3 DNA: TGCAGCGTTGAAGTGGGGGGCTACGAGCAGTACTTC. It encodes CSVEVGGYEQYF.

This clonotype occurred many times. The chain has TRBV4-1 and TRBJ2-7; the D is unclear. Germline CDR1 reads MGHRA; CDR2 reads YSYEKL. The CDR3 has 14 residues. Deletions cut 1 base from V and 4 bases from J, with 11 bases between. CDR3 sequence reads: CASSQVSLQYEQYF. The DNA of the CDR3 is TGCGCCAGCAGCCAAGTAAGCCTGCAGTACGAGCAGTACTTC.

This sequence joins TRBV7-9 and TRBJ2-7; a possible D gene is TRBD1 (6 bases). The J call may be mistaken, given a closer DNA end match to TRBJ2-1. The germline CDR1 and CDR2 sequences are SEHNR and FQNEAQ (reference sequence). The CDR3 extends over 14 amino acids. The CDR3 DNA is TGTGCCAGCAGCACAATCCGGGGCCAGGGGGAGCAGTTCTTC. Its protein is CASSTIRGQGEQFF.

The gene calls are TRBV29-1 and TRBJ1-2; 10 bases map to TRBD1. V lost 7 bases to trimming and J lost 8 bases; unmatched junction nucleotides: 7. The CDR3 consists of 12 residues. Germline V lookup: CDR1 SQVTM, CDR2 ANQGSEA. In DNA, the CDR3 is TGCAGCGCTAGACAGGGGGCAAAGGGCTACACCTTC. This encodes CSARQGAKGYTF.

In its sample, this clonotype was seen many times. The CDR3, as DNA: TGTGCCAGCAGCTTGACAGCGGCGAGGAACACCGGGGAGCTGTTTTTT. Translating it yields CASSLTAARNTGELFF. This sequence joins TRBV5-6 and TRBJ2-2; D might be TRBD2 (5 bases). The length of the CDR3 is 16 residues. Germline lookup yields CDR1 SGHDT and CDR2 YYEEEE. Deletions cut 1 base from V and 1 base from J, with 11 bases between.

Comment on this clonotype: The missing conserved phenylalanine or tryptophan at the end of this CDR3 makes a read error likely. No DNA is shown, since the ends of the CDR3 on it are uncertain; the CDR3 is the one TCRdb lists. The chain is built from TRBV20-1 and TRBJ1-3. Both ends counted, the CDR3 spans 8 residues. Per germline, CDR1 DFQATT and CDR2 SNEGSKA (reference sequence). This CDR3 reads CSARDRRT.

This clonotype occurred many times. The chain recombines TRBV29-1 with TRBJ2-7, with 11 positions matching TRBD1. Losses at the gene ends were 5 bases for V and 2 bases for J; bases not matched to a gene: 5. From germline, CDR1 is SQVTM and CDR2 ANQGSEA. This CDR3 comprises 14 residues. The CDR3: CSVRGQGGAYEQYF. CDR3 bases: TGCAGCGTTCGGGGACAGGGGGGTGCCTACGAGCAGTACTTC.